These 14 T cell receptor beta chains came from one sample sequenced in a study of blood T cell repertoires in COVID-19 (TCRdb year 2020). The library was made by the immunoSEQ multiplex PCR assay. Here the immuneACCESS table is served through TCRdb, limited to in-frame sequences with V and J called. Missing clones are a known gap in these copies; in checked studies unresolved V genes cover under half, and the rest lacks a known reason. Within this sample are 100,000 to 150,000 clones, with 70% to 80% of them counted one time only. Under 45% of the sample belongs to the ten largest clones. The sample consisted of peripheral blood. These receptor sequences come from a man aged 40-49 years with active or convalescent COVID-19.

The chain recombines TRBV30 with TRBJ2-1; no firm D call. The CDR3 is 13 residues long. From germline, CDR1 is GTSNPN and CDR2 SVGIG (reference sequence). Trimming pared 0 bases from V and 7 bases from J, leaving 10 bases between. The CDR3 DNA follows: TGTGCCTGGAGTGTATACTCCTCAAATGAGCAGTTCTTC. It yields the protein CAWSVYSSNEQFF.

The chain recombines TRBV19 with TRBJ1-3; TRBD1 aligns across 8 bases. The CDR3 consists of 14 residues. V shed 3 bases and J 8 bases; nucleotides not matched to a gene: 6. Germline V lookup: CDR1 LNHDA, CDR2 SQIVND (reference sequence). The CDR3 is CASSIQGAADTIYF. In DNA form, the CDR3 reads TGTGCCAGTAGTATCCAGGGGGCCGCGGACACCATATATTTT.

The V call is TRBV5-1, the J call TRBJ2-1; 7 nucleotides match TRBD2. Germline V gene lookup returns CDR1 SGHRS and CDR2 YFSETQ. There are 15 residues in the CDR3. Trimming removed 3 bases from V and 4 bases from J; junction bases left unmatched: 7. The CDR3 DNA reads as TGCGCCAGCAGCTGGGGCGGGGGTATGTACAATGAGCAGTTCTTC. It specifies CASSWGGGMYNEQFF.

This clone was counted ten times or more. This chain links TRBV7-8 with TRBJ1-5, with 8 bases fitting TRBD1. Trimming removed 5 bases from V and 2 bases from J; junction bases left unmatched: 8. Germline assignment: CDR1 SGHVS and CDR2 FQNEAQ. This CDR3 contains 16 residues. The CDR3 loop is CASSHFGQGRNQPQHF. The CDR3 region has the DNA TGTGCCAGCAGCCATTTTGGACAGGGACGCAATCAGCCCCAGCATTTT.

The chain joins TRBV4-2 to TRBJ1-5; no clear D gene. The germline V gene has CDR1 LGHNA and CDR2 YNFKEQ. Between the trimmed V and J ends, which lost 1 base and 3 bases, there was a span of 10 bases. This CDR3 region has 15 residues. The CDR3 loop reads CASSQADTPNQPQHF. DNA of the CDR3: TGTGCCAGCAGCCAAGCAGACACTCCCAATCAGCCCCAGCATTTT.

J is TRBJ1-1 and V is TRBV9; 7 bases line up with TRBD1. CDR1 is SGDLS and CDR2 is YYNGEE in the germline V gene. CDR3 size: 13 residues. Trimming cost V 0 bases and J 11 bases; bases outside gene matches: 7. The DNA of the CDR3 is TGTGCCAGCAGCGTAGGGACAGGTGAGGTGGCTTTCTTT. Its protein is CASSVGTGEVAFF.

This rearrangement joins TRBV7-8 to TRBJ1-1; possible D gene TRBD1, 6 bases. The CDR3 spans 13 residues. From germline, CDR1 is SGHVS and CDR2 FQNEAQ. The V end was cut by 5 bases, the J end by 6 bases, with 13 bases between. The CDR3 loop is CASSTGQKPEAFF. The CDR3 DNA reads TGTGCCAGCAGCACGGGACAAAAACCTGAAGCTTTCTTT.

The CDR3 sequence is CSVATGLSTEAFF. CDR3 in DNA: TGCAGCGTTGCGACAGGGTTGAGTACTGAAGCTTTCTTT. V and J are TRBV29-1 and TRBJ1-1; TRBD1 matches 7 bases. There are 13 residues in the CDR3. The V and J ends lost 4 bases and 5 bases, in that order; junction bases with no gene match: 7. CDR1 is SQVTM, CDR2 ANQGSEA, per germline.

In this sample, this clone turned up once. The chain carries TRBV10-3 and TRBJ2-2, with 10 bases aligning to TRBD2. The germline gives CDR1 ENHRY, CDR2 SYGVKD. This CDR3 has 15 residues. The trim removed 3 bases at V and 4 bases at J, leaving 2 bases unmatched. Here the CDR3 reads CAISDLAGATGELFF. As DNA, the CDR3 is TGTGCCATCAGTGACCTAGCGGGGGCCACCGGGGAGCTGTTTTTT.

The chain links TRBV7-2 to TRBJ2-2, with TRBD1 as a possible D gene (5 bases). The CDR3 has 14 residues. The germline V and J ends were trimmed by 1 base and 4 bases, with 7 bases remaining between them. Germline V gives CDR1 SGHTA, CDR2 FQGNSA. The CDR3 DNA is TGTGCCAGCAGCTTAGTAACAGGCACCGGGGAGCTGTTTTTT. Its translation is CASSLVTGTGELFF.

The J gene is TRBJ1-1, the V gene TRBV11-3; the D gene is possibly TRBD1 (5 bases). The CDR3 contains 16 residues. Trimming pared 6 bases from V and 11 bases from J, leaving 28 bases between. Germline lookup yields CDR1 SGHNT and CDR2 YENEEA. Here the CDR3 DNA reads TGTGCCAGCAGTCGACTGTCGGGAACAGTTGGGGGGTATGCTTTCTTT. Translation gives CASSRLSGTVGGYAFF.

V is TRBV2 and J is TRBJ2-1; TRBD2 is a possible D gene (5 bases). Per germline, CDR1 SNHLY and CDR2 FYNNEI. The V end was cut by 4 bases, the J end by 9 bases, with 7 bases between. This CDR3 spans 11 amino acids. In DNA form, the CDR3 reads TGTGCCAGCAGTGTCGAGGGTGAGCAGTTCTTC. This codes for CASSVEGEQFF.

This chain connects TRBV19 to TRBJ2-2; a possible D gene is TRBD2 (5 bases). Germline CDR1 LNHDA, CDR2 SQIVND (reference sequence). Trimming shortened V by 9 bases and J by 1 base, and 9 bases separated the two germline ends. The CDR3 sequence is 13 residues long. The CDR3 sequence: CASRGKNTGELFF. DNA of the CDR3: TGTGCCAGCCGGGGTAAGAACACCGGGGAGCTGTTTTTT.

The chain has TRBV2 and TRBJ1-1; 9 bases align to TRBD1. The J segment lost 4 bases and the V segment lost 5 bases, leaving 5 bases of the junction unmatched. The CDR3 sequence is 14 residues long. Germline values: CDR1 SNHLY, CDR2 FYNNEI. CDR3 residues: CASSSGQGGTEAFF. In nucleotides, the CDR3 is TGTGCCAGCAGTTCGGGACAGGGAGGCACTGAAGCTTTCTTT.